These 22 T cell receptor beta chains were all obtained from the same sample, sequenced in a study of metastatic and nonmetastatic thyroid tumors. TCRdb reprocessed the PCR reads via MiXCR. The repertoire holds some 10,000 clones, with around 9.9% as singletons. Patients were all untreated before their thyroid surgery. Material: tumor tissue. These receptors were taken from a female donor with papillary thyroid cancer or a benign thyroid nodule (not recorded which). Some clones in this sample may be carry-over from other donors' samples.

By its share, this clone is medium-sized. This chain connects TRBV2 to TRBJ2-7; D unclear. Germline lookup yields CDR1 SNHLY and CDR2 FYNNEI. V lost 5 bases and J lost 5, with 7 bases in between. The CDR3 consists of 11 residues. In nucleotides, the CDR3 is TGTGCCAGCAGTTTAAGCGACGAGCAGTACGTC. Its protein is CASSLSDEQYV.

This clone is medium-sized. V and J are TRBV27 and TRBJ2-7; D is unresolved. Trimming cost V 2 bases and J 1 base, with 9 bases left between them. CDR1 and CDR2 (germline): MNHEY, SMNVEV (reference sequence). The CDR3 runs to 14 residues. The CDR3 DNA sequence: TGTGCCAGCAGTTTAAATCTCCTATCCTACGAGCAGTACGTC. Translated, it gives CASSLNLLSYEQYV.

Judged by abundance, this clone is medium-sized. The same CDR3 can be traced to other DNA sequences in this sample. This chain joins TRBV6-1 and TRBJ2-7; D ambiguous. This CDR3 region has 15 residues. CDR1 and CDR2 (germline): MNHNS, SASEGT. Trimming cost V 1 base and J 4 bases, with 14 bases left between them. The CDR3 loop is CASSEVLVGSYEQYV. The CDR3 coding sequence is TGTGCCAGCAGTGAAGTGTTAGTTGGCTCATACGAGCAGTACGTC.

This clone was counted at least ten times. The DNA for the CDR3 is TGCAGTGCTAGTCCCGGGACAGGGACGAACACTGAAGCTTTCTTT. It is translated as CSASPGTGTNTEAFF. The chain carries TRBV20-1 and TRBJ1-1; the match to TRBD1 covers 9 bases. The CDR3 runs to 15 residues. Germline V CDR1 and CDR2: DFQATT, SNEGSKA (reference sequence). J lost 1 base, V lost 3 bases, and 6 bases had no gene match.

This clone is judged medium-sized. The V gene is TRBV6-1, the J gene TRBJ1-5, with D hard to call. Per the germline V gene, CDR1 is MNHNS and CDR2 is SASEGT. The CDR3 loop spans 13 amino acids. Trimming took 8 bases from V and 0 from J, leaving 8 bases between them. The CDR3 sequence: CASRRNSNQPQHF. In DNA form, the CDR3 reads TGTGCCAGCCGTCGGAATAGCAATCAGCCCCAGCATTTT.

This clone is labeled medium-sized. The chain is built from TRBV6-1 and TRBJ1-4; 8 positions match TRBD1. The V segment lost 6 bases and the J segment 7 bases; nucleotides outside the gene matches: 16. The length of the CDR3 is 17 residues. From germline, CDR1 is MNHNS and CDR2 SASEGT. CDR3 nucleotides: TGTGCCAGCAGACCCGGGAGACCGACAGGGGTTCGTGAAAAACTGTTTTTT. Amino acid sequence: CASRPGRPTGVREKLFF.

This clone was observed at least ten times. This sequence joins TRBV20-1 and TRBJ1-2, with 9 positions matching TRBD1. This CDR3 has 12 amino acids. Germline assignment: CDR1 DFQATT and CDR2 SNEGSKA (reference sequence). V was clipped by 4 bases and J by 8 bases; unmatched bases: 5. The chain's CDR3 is CSAIGTGYGYTF. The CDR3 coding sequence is TGCAGTGCTATTGGGACAGGGTACGGCTACACCTTC.

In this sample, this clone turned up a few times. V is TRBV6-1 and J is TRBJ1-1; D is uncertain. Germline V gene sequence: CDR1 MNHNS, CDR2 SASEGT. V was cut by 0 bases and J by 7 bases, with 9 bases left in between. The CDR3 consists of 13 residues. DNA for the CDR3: TGTGCCAGCAGTGAAGCGATCGGTGGTGAAGCTTTCTTT. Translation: CASSEAIGGEAFF.

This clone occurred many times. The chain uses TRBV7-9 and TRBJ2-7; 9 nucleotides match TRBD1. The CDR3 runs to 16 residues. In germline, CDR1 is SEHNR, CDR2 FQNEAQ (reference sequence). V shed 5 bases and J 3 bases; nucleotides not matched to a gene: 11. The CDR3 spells CASSPPQGAVVYEQYF. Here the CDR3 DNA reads TGTGCCAGCAGCCCCCCACAGGGGGCTGTGGTCTACGAGCAGTACTTC.

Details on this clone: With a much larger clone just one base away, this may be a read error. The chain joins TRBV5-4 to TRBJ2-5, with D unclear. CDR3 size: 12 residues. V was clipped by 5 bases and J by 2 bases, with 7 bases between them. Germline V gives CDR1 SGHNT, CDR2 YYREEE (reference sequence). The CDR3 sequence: CASRRHQETQYF. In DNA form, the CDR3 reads TGTGCCAGCAGGCGGCATCAAGAGACCCAGTACTTC.

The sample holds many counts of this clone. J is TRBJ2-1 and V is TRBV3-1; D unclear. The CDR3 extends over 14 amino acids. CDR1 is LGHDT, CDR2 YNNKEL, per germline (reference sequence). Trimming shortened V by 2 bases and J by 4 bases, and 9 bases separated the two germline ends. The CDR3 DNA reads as TGTGCCAGCAGCCAATTTACAATTTACAATGAGCAGTTCTTC. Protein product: CASSQFTIYNEQFF.

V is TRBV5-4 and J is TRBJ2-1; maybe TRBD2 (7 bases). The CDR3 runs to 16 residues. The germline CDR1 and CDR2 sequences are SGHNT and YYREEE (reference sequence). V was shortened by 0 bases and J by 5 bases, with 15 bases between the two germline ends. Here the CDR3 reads CASSLVRAGADNEQFF. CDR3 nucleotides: TGTGCCAGCAGCTTGGTCAGGGCGGGGGCTGACAATGAGCAGTTCTTC.

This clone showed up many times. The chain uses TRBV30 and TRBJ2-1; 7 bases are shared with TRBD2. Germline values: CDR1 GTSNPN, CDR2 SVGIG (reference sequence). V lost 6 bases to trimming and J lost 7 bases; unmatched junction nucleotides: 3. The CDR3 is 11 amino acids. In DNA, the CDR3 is TGTGCCTGCCTGGGGGGGAATGAGCAGTTCTTC. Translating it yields CACLGGNEQFF.

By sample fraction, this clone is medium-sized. For the CDR3, the DNA is TGTGCCAGCAGCCCCAGAGCTTTGGGCAATCAGCCCCAGCATTTT. The encoded protein is CASSPRALGNQPQHF. This chain connects TRBV6-1 to TRBJ1-5; unclear D gene. The V end was cut by 6 bases, the J end by 2 bases, with 14 bases between. This CDR3 is 15 amino acids long. The V gene's germline CDR1 is MNHNS and CDR2 SASEGT.

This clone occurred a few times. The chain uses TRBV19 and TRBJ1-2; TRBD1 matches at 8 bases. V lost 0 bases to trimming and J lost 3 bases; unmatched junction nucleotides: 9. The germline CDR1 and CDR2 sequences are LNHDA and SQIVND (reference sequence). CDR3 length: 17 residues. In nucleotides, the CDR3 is TGTGCCAGTAGTATAGATCGGGCACAGGGGGATGACTATGGCTACACCTTC. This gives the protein CASSIDRAQGDDYGYTF.

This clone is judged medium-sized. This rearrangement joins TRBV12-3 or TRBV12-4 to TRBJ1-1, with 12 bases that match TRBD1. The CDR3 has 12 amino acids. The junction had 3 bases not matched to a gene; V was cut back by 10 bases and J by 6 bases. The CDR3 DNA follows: TGTGCCACGGGACAGGGGGCGTCTGAAGCTTTCTTT. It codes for CATGQGASEAFF.

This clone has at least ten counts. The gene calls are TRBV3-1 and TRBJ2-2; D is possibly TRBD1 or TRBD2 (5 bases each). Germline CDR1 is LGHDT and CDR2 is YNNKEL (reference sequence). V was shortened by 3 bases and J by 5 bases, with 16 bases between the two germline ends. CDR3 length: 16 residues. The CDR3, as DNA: TGTGCCAGCAGCCAGTTTGTGGGGGAGAATACCGGGGAGCTGTTTTTT. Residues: CASSQFVGENTGELFF.

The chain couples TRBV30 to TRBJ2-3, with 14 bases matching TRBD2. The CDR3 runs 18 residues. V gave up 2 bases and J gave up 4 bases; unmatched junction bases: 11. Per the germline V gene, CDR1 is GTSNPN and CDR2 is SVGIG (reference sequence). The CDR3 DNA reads TGTGCCTGGAGTCGCAGCATCGGACTAGCGGGAGGCGCAGATACGCAGTATTTT. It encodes CAWSRSIGLAGGADTQYF. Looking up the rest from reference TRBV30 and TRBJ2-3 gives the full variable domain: SQTIHQWPATLVQPVGSPLSLECTVEGTSNPNLYWYRQAAGRGLQLLFYSVGIGQISSEVPQNLSASRPQDRQFILSSKKLLLSDSGFYLCAWSRSIGLAGGADTQYFGPGTRLTVL.

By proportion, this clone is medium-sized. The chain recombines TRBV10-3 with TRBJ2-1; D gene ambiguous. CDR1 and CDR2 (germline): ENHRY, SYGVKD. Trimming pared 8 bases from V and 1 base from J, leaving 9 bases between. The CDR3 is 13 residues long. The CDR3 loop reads CAIGTDSYNEQFF. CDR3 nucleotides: TGTGCCATCGGTACGGATTCCTACAATGAGCAGTTCTTC.

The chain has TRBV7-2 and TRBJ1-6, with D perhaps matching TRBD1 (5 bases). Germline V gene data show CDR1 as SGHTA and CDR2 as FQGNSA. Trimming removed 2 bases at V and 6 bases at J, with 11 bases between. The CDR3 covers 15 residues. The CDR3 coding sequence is TGTGCCAGCAGCTTACGGGGGATTGGTAATTCACCCCTCCACTTT. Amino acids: CASSLRGIGNSPLHF.

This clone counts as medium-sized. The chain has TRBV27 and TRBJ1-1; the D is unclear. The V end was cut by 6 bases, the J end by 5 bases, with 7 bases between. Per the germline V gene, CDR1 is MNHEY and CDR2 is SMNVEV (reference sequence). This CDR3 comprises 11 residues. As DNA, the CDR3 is TGTGCCAGCAGGAAGAAGACTGAAGCTTTCTTT. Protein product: CASRKKTEAFF.

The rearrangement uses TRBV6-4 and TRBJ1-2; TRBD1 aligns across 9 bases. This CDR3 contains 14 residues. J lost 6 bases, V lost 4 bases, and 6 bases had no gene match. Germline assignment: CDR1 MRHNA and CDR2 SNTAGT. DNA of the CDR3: TGTGCCAGCAGTGGAGGGACAGGGTTAGATGGCTACACCTTC. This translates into CASSGGTGLDGYTF.